This T cell receptor beta chain was found in a study of beta chain features in type 1 diabetes listed by TCRdb under 2018. Concerning the study at large: Mean age, gender distribution, total cell number and subset yield were not different between patients and healthy donors. Across all samples, 107,917,701 sorted cells were examined, and cell number per subset correlated strongly with RNA yield. The study compared the TCRB repertoires of sorted circulating CD4+ T cell subsets in recently diagnosed type 1 diabetes patients with those in matched healthy donors. Regulatory and stem cell-like memory subsets were isolated from only 8 patients and about eight healthy donors, whereas naive and central memory subsets came from all 28 donors.

Notes on this clone: Which antigen it targets is not known. No base quality information exists; no much larger clone differs at one position.

The entire isolated RNA was reverse transcribed using the High Capacity cDNA Reverse Transcription Kit, and thus expressed TCRB transcripts were sequenced. Stem cell-like memory T cell samples underwent survey-depth immunoSEQ sequencing, averaging around 1 million total reads per sample. Sorted cells were lysed in RLT buffer and RNA was extracted with DNase-treated RNeasy Micro or Mini kits, depending on cell number. To prevent cross-contamination, every cell subset was processed on its own, while patient and healthy donor samples were processed together. The immunoSEQ multiplex PCR was used to amplify TCRB sequences from cDNA, yielding 87-bp fragments that span the CDR3 region. Amplicons were sequenced on the Illumina HiSeq platform. The authors' analysis ran thus. PCR bias was computationally corrected using synthetic template baselines, reads within Hamming distance 2 were collapsed, and singletons that could not be merged were discarded. Reads were aligned against IMGT to assign V, D and J genes, CDR3 length and insertions or deletions at six rearrangement sites. Within each subset, clonotype counts were normalized to sorted cell number, after which true diversity and Gini coefficients were computed with the tcR R package. Repertoire sharing was quantified using the overlap coefficient calculated on TCRB nucleotide sequences. TCRdb took over this immuneACCESS table, retaining in-frame rearrangements with V and J assigned. Such tables are incomplete; in checked studies, under half of the missing clones stem from an unresolved V gene, and the remainder is unexplained. The V and J calls and clone size were taken over from that table, and D and trimming were inferred from the DNA. The sample contains around 16,000 clones, 60% to 75% of them found a single time. The ten top clones hold 0.79% of the sample.

Beyond this particular receptor, the publication reports: Type 1 diabetes patients showed a moderate but significant shortening of TCRB CDR3 length in all four CD4+ subsets. Because cDNA rather than genomic DNA was sequenced, highly expressing activated cells could have been over-represented, although no difference in activation and CD3 levels was found between groups. Patients with type 1 diabetes made fewer insertions and deleted more nucleotides at VDJ recombination sites, implying thymic rearrangement abnormalities. Because small numbers of individuals were included in the HLA sub-analyses, any influence of HLA type on TCRB rearrangement was left unresolved. The naive, central memory and regulatory TCRB repertoires appeared to resemble one another more closely among patients than among healthy donors. Shorter templates might have been favored by PCR, but patient and control samples were amplified and corrected together, so both groups would have been affected equally by any skew.

Reading the germline V gene (reference sequence) gives CDR1 GTSNPN and CDR2 SVGIG. The CDR3 runs 13 residues from the cysteine to the phenylalanine. The sequence is cut down to CDR3 DNA, 39 bases in frame from base 1. Each donor gave one peripheral blood draw, approximately 110 mL on average, collected into heparinised tubes. Using a panel that included CD45RO, CCR7, CD25, CD127, CD95 and CD27, naive, central memory, regulatory and stem cell-like memory CD4+ T cells were sorted on a BD FACSAria II. Every sorted population had a purity above 98%. Right away, PBMCs were isolated by Lymphoprep density gradient centrifugation and were stained directly, with no culture step. Samples were stained and sorted in pairs, with one healthy donor and one patient per experiment, so that batch effects were minimized.

The clonotype comes from a man younger than 40 with type 1 diabetes. The sample taken for sequencing was stem cell memory CD4+ T cells from blood. The cell subset or site label, as the study defines it: stem cell-like memory CD4+ T cells. Rearrangement joined TRBV30 to TRBJ1-2, with 7 middle bases fitting TRBD1. Here the CDR3 is given as CASPDRRNYGYTF. The sequenced DNA: TGTGCTTCGCCGGACAGGCGGAACTATGGCTACACCTTC.